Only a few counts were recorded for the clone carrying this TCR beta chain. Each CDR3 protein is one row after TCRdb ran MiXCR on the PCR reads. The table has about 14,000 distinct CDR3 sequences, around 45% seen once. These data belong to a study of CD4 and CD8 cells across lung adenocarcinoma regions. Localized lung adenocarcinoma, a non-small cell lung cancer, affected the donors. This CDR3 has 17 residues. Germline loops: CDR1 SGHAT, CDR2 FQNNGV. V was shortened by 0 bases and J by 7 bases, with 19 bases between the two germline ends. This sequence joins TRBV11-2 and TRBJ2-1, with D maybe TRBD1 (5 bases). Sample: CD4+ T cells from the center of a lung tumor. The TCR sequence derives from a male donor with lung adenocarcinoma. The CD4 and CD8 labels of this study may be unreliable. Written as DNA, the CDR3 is TGTGCCAGCAGCTTAGATCAAAGGGGCTACGCAGGGAATGAGCAGTTCTTC. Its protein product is CASSLDQRGYAGNEQFF.